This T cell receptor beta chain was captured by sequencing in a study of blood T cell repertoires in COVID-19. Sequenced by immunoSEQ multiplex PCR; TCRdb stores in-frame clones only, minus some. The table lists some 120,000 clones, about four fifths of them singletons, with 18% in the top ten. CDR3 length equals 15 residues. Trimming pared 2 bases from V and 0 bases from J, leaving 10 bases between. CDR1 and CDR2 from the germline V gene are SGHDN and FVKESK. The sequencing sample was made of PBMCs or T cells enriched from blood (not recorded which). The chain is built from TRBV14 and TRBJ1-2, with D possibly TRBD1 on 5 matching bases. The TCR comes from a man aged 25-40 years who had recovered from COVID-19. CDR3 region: CASSQRGSANYGYTF. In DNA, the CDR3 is TGTGCCAGCAGCCAAAGGGGCAGCGCTAACTATGGCTACACCTTC.